Listed here are 24 T cell receptor beta chains from one sample, sequenced in a study of siplizumab effects on memory and regulatory T cells. The data were produced by immunoSEQ multiplex PCR, yet TCRdb's version contains in-frame clones alone and is incomplete. The sample records some 75,000 clones, just over 90% being singletons. The sequencing sample was made of CD8+ T cells sorted from blood. The receptors shown here come from a human donor in good health.

The rearrangement uses TRBV13 and TRBJ2-7, with 8 bases lining up with TRBD2. The J segment lost 2 bases and the V segment lost 0 bases, leaving 3 bases of the junction unmatched. The germline V gene encodes CDR1 PRHDT and CDR2 FYEKMQ (reference sequence). The CDR3 loop spans 15 amino acids. The DNA of the CDR3 is TGTGCCAGCAGCTTAGGGGCGGGAGGACCCTACGAGCAGTACTTC. The encoded protein is CASSLGAGGPYEQYF.

This sequence joins TRBV15 and TRBJ1-5; no definite D call. V lost 0 bases and J 4 bases, leaving 7 bases between the germline ends. This CDR3 has 14 residues. The germline CDR1 and CDR2 sequences are LNHNV and YYDKDF (reference sequence). The CDR3 coding sequence is TGTGCCACCAGCAGAGAGTCAGAGAATCAGCCCCAGCATTTT. Residues: CATSRESENQPQHF.

V gene TRBV19 combines with J gene TRBJ1-1; the match to TRBD1 covers 8 bases. V was clipped by 2 bases and J by 1 base; unmatched bases: 6. Germline CDR1 is LNHDA and CDR2 is SQIVND (reference sequence). This CDR3 is built from 16 residues. The CDR3 bases are TGTGCCAGTAGTATACCGACCGGGACAGGGAACACTGAAGCTTTCTTT. Its translation is CASSIPTGTGNTEAFF.

CDR3 nucleotides: TGTGCCAGTAGGGAACAGGGCTACGAGCAGTACTTC. Its translation: CASREQGYEQYF. This sequence joins TRBV19 and TRBJ2-7, with D perhaps TRBD1 (6 bases). Trimming took 6 bases from V and 3 from J, leaving 9 bases between them. The CDR3 contains 12 residues. Germline CDR1 and CDR2: LNHDA and SQIVND (reference sequence). The full variable domain, rest sourced from reference TRBV19 and TRBJ2-7, is DGGITQSPKYLFRKEGQNVTLSCEQNLNHDAMYWYRQDPGQGLRLIYYSQIVNDFQKGDIAEGYSVSREKKESFPLTVTSAQKNPTAFYLCASREQGYEQYFGPGTRLTVT.

The chain combines TRBV5-4 with TRBJ2-3, with D maybe TRBD1 (7 bases). The CDR3 loop spans 15 amino acids. Germline loops: CDR1 SGHNT, CDR2 YYREEE (reference sequence). Trimming removed 1 base from V and 0 bases from J, with 9 bases in between. The CDR3, as DNA: TGTGCCAGCAGCTTGCAGGGGGGAAGCACAGATACGCAGTATTTT. It is translated as CASSLQGGSTDTQYF.

This chain connects TRBV19 to TRBJ1-1, with D possibly being TRBD1 (5 bases). Trimming pared 3 bases from V and 3 bases from J, leaving 14 bases between. The length of the CDR3 is 15 residues. The germline CDR1 and CDR2 sequences are LNHDA and SQIVND (reference sequence). The CDR3 here is CASSIVAVGDTEAFF. CDR3 in DNA: TGTGCCAGTAGTATTGTCGCGGTGGGGGACACTGAAGCTTTCTTT.

The genes are TRBV19 and TRBJ2-1; TRBD1 might be the D (6 bases). Germline V lookup: CDR1 LNHDA, CDR2 SQIVND (reference sequence). V shed 3 bases and J shed 6 bases, with 12 bases lying between them. The CDR3 runs to 14 residues. The CDR3 DNA sequence: TGTGCCAGTAGTATCCTCGGACAGCTCAATGAGCAGTTCTTC. This codes for CASSILGQLNEQFF.

This chain joins TRBV7-2 and TRBJ2-1; 13 nucleotides agree with TRBD2. V trimming: 5 bases; J trimming: 4 bases; junction bases outside the gene matches: 11. CDR1 SGHTA and CDR2 FQGNSA come from the germline V gene. The CDR3 consists of 18 residues. CDR3 sequence: CASSHSRTSGGGYNEQFF. For the CDR3, the DNA is TGTGCCAGCAGCCATAGTAGGACTAGCGGGGGTGGATACAATGAGCAGTTCTTC.

The chain is built from TRBV19 and TRBJ1-5; no clear D gene. The V end lost 7 bases, the J end lost 7 bases, and 17 bases lay between the germline ends. CDR1 and CDR2 (germline): LNHDA, SQIVND (reference sequence). This CDR3 has 14 amino acids. As DNA, the CDR3 is TGTGCCAGTATGGATGACGGGGTTCGCCAGCCCCAGCATTTT. Its protein product is CASMDDGVRQPQHF.

The CDR3 bases are TGTGCCAGCAGCTTACTAGAAGATACGCAGTATTTT. Translation gives CASSLLEDTQYF. The chain carries TRBV5-4 and TRBJ2-3, with D perhaps TRBD2 (5 bases). CDR3 length: 12 amino acids. V lost 2 bases to trimming and J lost 5 bases, with 6 bases between them. In germline, CDR1 is SGHNT, CDR2 YYREEE (reference sequence).

The chain joins TRBV9 to TRBJ1-5, with D possibly matching TRBD1 (5 bases). The CDR3 spans 15 residues. V was clipped by 2 bases and J by 6 bases, with 15 bases between them. The germline gives CDR1 SGDLS, CDR2 YYNGEE. CDR3 region: CASSVGPGGSQPQHF. The CDR3 DNA reads TGTGCCAGCAGCGTGGGACCGGGGGGTTCTCAGCCCCAGCATTTT.

This chain joins TRBV5-1 and TRBJ2-5; possibly TRBD1 for D (6 bases). The CDR3 loop spans 15 amino acids. V lost 4 bases and J lost 2, with 15 bases in between. Germline V gives CDR1 SGHRS, CDR2 YFSETQ. The CDR3 DNA is TGCGCCAGCAGCAGCAGACAGGACCCACAAGAGACCCAGTACTTC. It is translated as CASSSRQDPQETQYF.

The chain links TRBV5-4 to TRBJ2-7, with D perhaps matching TRBD1 (7 bases). CDR1 and CDR2 (germline): SGHNT, YYREEE (reference sequence). V lost 2 bases to trimming and J lost 1 base, with 10 bases between them. The CDR3 length is 14 residues. The CDR3 DNA sequence: TGTGCCAGCAGCTTCAGGGGGGTGTCCTACGAGCAGTACTTC. It is translated as CASSFRGVSYEQYF.

In this sample, this clone turned up once. The V call is TRBV6-5, the J call TRBJ2-5; D possibly corresponds to TRBD2 (6 bases). The CDR3 loop spans 13 amino acids. The V end was cut by 2 bases, the J end by 5 bases, with 9 bases between. Germline CDR1 MNHEY, CDR2 SVGAGI. CDR3 bases: TGTGCCAGCAGTTACGCGGGGTGGGAGACCCAGTACTTC. Translated, it gives CASSYAGWETQYF.

This sequence joins TRBV27 and TRBJ2-2, with D possibly TRBD2 on 7 matching bases. V lost 7 bases and J 6 bases, leaving 12 bases between the germline ends. Germline loops: CDR1 MNHEY, CDR2 SMNVEV (reference sequence). CDR3 length: 13 amino acids. CDR3 sequence reads: CASTSGGPGELFF. The CDR3 region has the DNA TGTGCCAGCACCTCCGGGGGGCCCGGGGAGCTGTTTTTT.

The rearrangement joins TRBV14 to TRBJ2-3; the match to TRBD2 covers 9 bases. The length of the CDR3 is 17 residues. Germline V lookup: CDR1 SGHDN, CDR2 FVKESK. J lost 4 bases, V lost 4 bases, and 12 bases had no gene match. CDR3 amino acids: CASSPPPGRGGADTQYF. The CDR3 DNA reads TGTGCCAGCAGCCCTCCCCCAGGGCGGGGGGGAGCAGATACGCAGTATTTT. Together with reference TRBV14 and TRBJ2-3, the CDR3 gives the full variable domain: EAGVTQFPSHSVIEKGQTVTLRCDPISGHDNLYWYRRVMGKEIKFLLHFVKESKQDESGMPNNRFLAERTGGTYSTLKVQPAELEDSGVYFCASSPPPGRGGADTQYFGPGTRLTVL.

CDR3 sequence: CATGVNDRVNEQFF. DNA of the CDR3: TGCGCGACCGGGGTCAACGACAGGGTCAATGAGCAGTTCTTC. V is TRBV10-1 and J is TRBJ2-1; TRBD1 aligns across 7 bases. The CDR3 has 14 residues. Per the germline V gene, CDR1 is WNHNN and CDR2 is SYGVQD (reference sequence).

This clone was counted a single time. Germline is not matched at one junction end, which may reflect a read error. The chain employs TRBV5-1 and TRBJ2-7; 7 bases fit TRBD2. This CDR3 contains 14 residues. CDR1 is SGHRS and CDR2 is YFSETQ in the germline V gene. The DNA of the CDR3 is TGCGCCAGCAGCGCCACATACGGGGACTACGGGCAGTACTTC. Translated, it gives CASSATYGDYGQYF.

This chain joins TRBV7-2 and TRBJ1-1; TRBD1 might be the D (5 bases). This CDR3 spans 15 amino acids. The V end lost 3 bases, the J end lost 6 bases, and 17 bases lay between the germline ends. Germline-derived CDR1 and CDR2 are SGHTA and FQGNSA. The CDR3: CASSFTTGGGAEAFF. The CDR3 nucleotides read TGTGCCAGCAGCTTCACCACCGGTGGGGGGGCTGAAGCTTTCTTT.

J is TRBJ2-7 and V is TRBV9; maybe TRBD2 (5 bases). Germline V gives CDR1 SGDLS, CDR2 YYNGEE. The CDR3 has 14 residues. V lost 0 bases and J 1 base, leaving 8 bases between the germline ends. The CDR3 bases are TGTGCCAGCAGCGTAGATAGCGCTTCCTACGAGCAGTACTTC. This codes for CASSVDSASYEQYF. The variable domain in full, with the rest retrieved from reference TRBV9 and TRBJ2-7, is DSGVTQTPKHLITATGQRVTLRCSPRSGDLSVYWYQQSLDQGLQFLIQYYNGEERAKGNILERFSAQQFPDLHSELNLSSLELGDSALYFCASSVDSASYEQYFGPGTRLTVT.

V is TRBV12-5 and J is TRBJ2-3; D is unresolved. This CDR3 region has 17 residues. Trimming pared 1 base from V and 0 bases from J, leaving 14 bases between. The germline CDR1 and CDR2 sequences are LGHNT and FRNRAP. CDR3 sequence (DNA): TGTGCTAGTGGTTTGGAACTCTTAAGTCATAGCACAGATACGCAGTATTTT. It translates to CASGLELLSHSTDTQYF.

The chain employs TRBV4-2 and TRBJ2-1; 10 nucleotides align to TRBD2. Germline assignment: CDR1 LGHNA and CDR2 YNFKEQ. V was clipped by 5 bases and J by 5 bases; unmatched bases: 6. The CDR3 covers 15 residues. CDR3 nucleotides: TGTGCCAGCAGCTATAGCGGGGGGCCAAACAATGAGCAGTTCTTC. Protein product: CASSYSGGPNNEQFF.

The J gene is TRBJ2-7, the V gene TRBV29-1, with TRBD1 identical over 9 bases. The V gene end was trimmed by 4 bases and the J gene end by 3 bases; junction bases not matched to a gene: 10. The CDR3 runs to 15 residues. Germline CDR1 and CDR2: SQVTM and ANQGSEA. The CDR3 sequence is CSVGPRDRGFYEQYF. CDR3 bases: TGCAGCGTTGGGCCCCGTGACAGGGGGTTCTACGAGCAGTACTTC.

The gene calls are TRBV19 and TRBJ1-1, with D uncertain. The CDR3 consists of 18 residues. The ends were cut back, 3 bases at V and 1 base at J, with 21 bases in the middle. Germline loops: CDR1 LNHDA, CDR2 SQIVND (reference sequence). The CDR3 reads CASSIGQFAFSSNTEAFF. In DNA, the CDR3 is TGTGCCAGTAGTATTGGTCAGTTTGCCTTTTCCTCGAACACTGAAGCTTTCTTT. Together with reference TRBV19 and TRBJ1-1, the CDR3 gives the full variable domain: DGGITQSPKYLFRKEGQNVTLSCEQNLNHDAMYWYRQDPGQGLRLIYYSQIVNDFQKGDIAEGYSVSREKKESFPLTVTSAQKNPTAFYLCASSIGQFAFSSNTEAFFGQGTRLTVV.